These 5 T cell receptor beta chains were sequenced from one sample in a study of T cell responses to AZD1222 COVID-19 vaccine. Repertoires were generated with immunoSEQ multiplex PCR, while TCRdb's copy carries only in-frame clones and drops some. The table shows 150,000 or so clones, with 92% occurring only once. This sample comprised peripheral blood, obtained on day 0 of AZD1222 vaccination. The receptors here all came from an adult in good health.

The V gene is TRBV2, the J gene TRBJ2-1; D might be TRBD2 (6 bases). Trimming pared 2 bases from V and 9 bases from J, leaving 17 bases between. Germline V gene lookup returns CDR1 SNHLY and CDR2 FYNNEI. This CDR3 region has 15 residues. The CDR3 nucleotides are TGTGCCAGCAGTGAACTGGGGTTGGGGACTGGTGAGCAGTTCTTC. Its protein product is CASSELGLGTGEQFF.

The V call is TRBV4-2, the J call TRBJ2-7; D possibly corresponds to TRBD1 (7 bases). Trimming stripped 5 bases from V and 7 bases from J, with 15 bases between. The CDR3 runs 13 residues. Germline loops: CDR1 LGHNA, CDR2 YNFKEQ. The chain's CDR3 is CASSVEGAGEQYF. DNA for the CDR3: TGTGCCAGCAGCGTTGAGGGGGCGGGGGAGCAGTACTTC.

The CDR3: CATSDLAGVTDTQYF. CDR3 in DNA: TGTGCCACCTCAGATTTAGCGGGAGTTACAGATACGCAGTATTTT. The chain couples TRBV7-3 to TRBJ2-3, with TRBD2 matching over 9 bases. The CDR3 contains 15 residues. Germline lookup yields CDR1 SGHTA and CDR2 FQGTGA. V gave up 10 bases and J gave up 3 bases; unmatched junction bases: 11.

The chain recombines TRBV5-1 with TRBJ2-1; TRBD1 aligns across 8 bases. The CDR3 has 14 residues. The J segment lost 5 bases and the V segment lost 4 bases, leaving 5 bases of the junction unmatched. Per the germline V gene, CDR1 is SGHRS and CDR2 is YFSETQ. The CDR3 loop is CASSRGQDHNEQFF. The CDR3 DNA is TGCGCCAGCAGCCGGGGACAGGATCACAATGAGCAGTTCTTC.

This chain links TRBV27 with TRBJ1-5; 10 nucleotides agree with TRBD1. The CDR3 loop spans 14 amino acids. Germline CDR1 is MNHEY and CDR2 is SMNVEV (reference sequence). The V and J ends lost 5 bases and 5 bases, in that order; junction bases with no gene match: 3. CDR3 in DNA: TGTGCCAGCAGTCCAGGGACAGGGGATCAGCCCCAGCATTTT. This gives the protein CASSPGTGDQPQHF.